Shown below are 29 T cell receptor beta chains from a single sample sequenced in a study of cytomegalovirus exposure and HLA in healthy donors. TCRdb keeps only in-frame clones here, not all; method: immunoSEQ multiplex PCR. The sample includes about 160,000 clones, about 96% of them seen just once. Sequences were obtained from PBMCs. The receptor set was obtained from a woman younger than 30 in good health and CMV-seronegative.

This CDR3 is CASSPDARSNTEAFF. CDR3 DNA: TGTGCCAGCAGCCCGGATGCGAGGTCGAACACTGAAGCTTTCTTT. The chain has TRBV5-6 and TRBJ1-1, with unresolved D. V shed 4 bases and J shed 1 base, with 14 bases lying between them. This CDR3 region has 15 residues. The germline CDR1 and CDR2 sequences are SGHDT and YYEEEE.

V gene TRBV11-2 combines with J gene TRBJ2-3; 10 nucleotides align to TRBD2. The ends lost 2 bases at V and 5 bases at J; junction bases unmatched: 7. CDR1 is SGHAT, CDR2 FQNNGV, per germline. The CDR3 totals 16 residues. The CDR3 sequence: CASSLRAGGPGDTQYF. CDR3 sequence (DNA): TGTGCCAGCAGCTTACGAGCGGGGGGGCCGGGAGATACGCAGTATTTT.

This clone was found once. This chain links TRBV19 with TRBJ2-1; 8 bases match TRBD2. J was trimmed by 7 bases and V by 9 bases; bases with no gene match: 17. This CDR3 is 16 amino acids long. Germline assignment: CDR1 LNHDA and CDR2 SQIVND (reference sequence). CDR3: CASVATRRGGVNEQFF. CDR3 DNA sequence: TGTGCCAGCGTCGCTACGAGACGGGGGGGCGTTAATGAGCAGTTCTTC.

The gene calls are TRBV27 and TRBJ2-3; no clear D. V was clipped by 2 bases and J by 0 bases, with 9 bases between them. The CDR3 has 15 residues. Germline V gives CDR1 MNHEY, CDR2 SMNVEV (reference sequence). The CDR3, as DNA: TGTGCCAGCAGTTTAGGCGGATTGAGCACAGATACGCAGTATTTT. Its translation: CASSLGGLSTDTQYF.

The rearrangement joins TRBV6-6 to TRBJ1-1, with 7 bases matching TRBD1. There are 15 residues in the CDR3. The trim removed 6 bases at V and 0 bases at J, leaving 7 bases unmatched. Germline V gene data show CDR1 as MNHNY and CDR2 as SVGAGI (reference sequence). CDR3 in amino acids: CASSPGGRMNTEAFF. CDR3 in DNA: TGTGCCAGCAGCCCAGGGGGGCGCATGAACACTGAAGCTTTCTTT.

The chain combines TRBV5-1 with TRBJ2-1, with D perhaps matching TRBD1 (6 bases). CDR3 length: 12 residues. Germline assignment: CDR1 SGHRS and CDR2 YFSETQ. V was shortened by 2 bases and J by 8 bases, with 8 bases between the two germline ends. The CDR3 bases are TGCGCCAGCAGCTTACAGGGCGATGAGCAGTTCTTC. Residues: CASSLQGDEQFF.

The V and J genes are TRBV5-4 and TRBJ1-2, with 8 bases aligning to TRBD1. Trimming at V came to 2 bases and at J to 4 bases, leaving 7 bases not matched to a gene. Germline V lookup: CDR1 SGHNT, CDR2 YYREEE (reference sequence). The CDR3 totals 15 residues. CDR3 loop: CASSFGQGGSYGYTF. CDR3 nucleotide sequence: TGTGCCAGCAGCTTCGGACAGGGTGGGAGCTATGGCTACACCTTC.

This chain uses TRBV18 with TRBJ1-1, with 8 bases fitting TRBD1. V gave up 5 bases and J gave up 0 bases; unmatched junction bases: 14. Germline V CDR1 and CDR2: KGHSH, LQKENI. The CDR3 runs 18 residues. The CDR3, as DNA: TGTGCCAGCTCAAACTTCCTGGGACAGGACGTTATGAACACTGAAGCTTTCTTT. Its protein is CASSNFLGQDVMNTEAFF.

The chain recombines TRBV5-1 with TRBJ1-3, with TRBD1 identical over 8 bases. The CDR3 has 15 residues. Losses at the gene ends were 4 bases for V and 4 bases for J; bases not matched to a gene: 7. CDR1 and CDR2 from the germline V gene are SGHRS and YFSETQ. This CDR3 reads CASSPTTGDGNTIYF. DNA of the CDR3: TGCGCCAGCAGCCCAACGACAGGGGACGGAAACACCATATATTTT.

This chain uses TRBV6-1 with TRBJ2-7; D not resolved. V lost 1 base to trimming and J lost 2 bases, with 12 bases between them. CDR1 MNHNS and CDR2 SASEGT come from the germline V gene. This CDR3 is built from 15 residues. The CDR3 reads CASSEGGPIPYEQYF. The CDR3, as DNA: TGTGCCAGCAGTGAAGGAGGCCCAATTCCCTACGAGCAGTACTTC.

This rearrangement joins TRBV18 to TRBJ2-7, with TRBD1 matching 7 bases. The CDR3 loop spans 14 amino acids. CDR1 and CDR2 (germline): KGHSH, LQKENI. Trimming took 5 bases from V and 1 from J; bases not matched to a gene: 5. The CDR3 sequence is CASSTDRSSYEQYF. The CDR3 nucleotides are TGTGCCAGCTCAACGGACAGGAGTTCCTACGAGCAGTACTTC.

V gene TRBV2 combines with J gene TRBJ1-4; the match to TRBD1 covers 7 bases. The CDR3 runs to 14 residues. Germline loops: CDR1 SNHLY, CDR2 FYNNEI. The V and J ends lost 7 bases and 3 bases, in that order; junction bases with no gene match: 5. CDR3 amino acids: CASNAQGSNEKLFF. The CDR3, as DNA: TGTGCCAGCAACGCACAGGGGTCTAATGAAAAACTGTTTTTT.

J is TRBJ2-3 and V is TRBV25-1; 10 bases are shared with TRBD2. The germline gives CDR1 MGHDK, CDR2 SYGVNS. V shed 5 bases and J 8 bases; nucleotides not matched to a gene: 7. The CDR3 sequence is 14 residues long. The chain's CDR3 is CASSLSGGRGTQYF. CDR3 nucleotide sequence: TGTGCCAGCAGTCTTAGCGGGGGGCGCGGTACGCAGTATTTT. The variable domain in full, completed from reference TRBV25-1 and TRBJ2-3, reads EADIYQTPRYLVIGTGKKITLECSQTMGHDKMYWYQQDPGMELHLIHYSYGVNSTEKGDLSSESTVSRIRTEHFPLTLESARPSHTSQYLCASSLSGGRGTQYFGPGTRLTVL.

This chain uses TRBV7-2 with TRBJ1-3; 9 bases fit TRBD1. With 3 bases clipped from V and 8 bases from J, the junction kept 8 bases outside the gene matches. This CDR3 contains 15 residues. Germline CDR1 SGHTA, CDR2 FQGNSA. In nucleotides, the CDR3 is TGTGCCAGCAGCTTCATTGGGGGACAGGGAGACACCATATATTTT. Its translation is CASSFIGGQGDTIYF.

The V call is TRBV6-6, the J call TRBJ2-1, with 10 nucleotides matching TRBD2. The CDR3 has 16 residues. Germline V CDR1 and CDR2: MNHNY, SVGAGI (reference sequence). J lost 7 bases, V lost 0 bases, and 6 bases had no gene match. The CDR3 loop is CASSYSWLAGVNEQFF. The CDR3 bases are TGTGCCAGCAGTTACTCGTGGCTAGCGGGGGTTAATGAGCAGTTCTTC.

The rearrangement uses TRBV4-1 and TRBJ1-2, with D tentatively TRBD1 (5 bases). The V end lost 5 bases, the J end lost 6 bases, and 16 bases lay between the germline ends. Per the germline V gene, CDR1 is MGHRA and CDR2 is YSYEKL. The CDR3 has 14 amino acids. The CDR3 sequence is CASSSYEGVDGYTF. CDR3 in DNA: TGCGCCAGCAGCTCTTACGAAGGGGTTGATGGCTACACCTTC.

This rearrangement joins TRBV9 to TRBJ1-2; the D gene is possibly TRBD1 (6 bases). Trimming pared 3 bases from V and 7 bases from J, leaving 19 bases between. The CDR3 contains 15 residues. The germline V gene encodes CDR1 SGDLS and CDR2 YYNGEE. In DNA form, the CDR3 reads TGTGCCAGCAGCGCCCGAGGACAGAGAGTAAGTGGCTACACCTTC. Amino acids: CASSARGQRVSGYTF.

This clone was counted a single time. CDR3 sequence reads: CASTDGDRENSPLHF. CDR3 sequence (DNA): TGTGCCAGCACTGACGGGGACAGGGAGAATTCACCCCTCCACTTT. This chain joins TRBV6-5 and TRBJ1-6, with 9 bases that match TRBD1. CDR3 length equals 15 residues. V lost 7 bases and J lost 7; bases outside the gene matches: 8. In germline, CDR1 is MNHEY, CDR2 SVGAGI.

The chain employs TRBV6-5 and TRBJ2-7; a weak D match, TRBD1 (5 bases). The DNA end favors TRBJ1-2, so the J call may be wrong. Germline V gives CDR1 MNHEY, CDR2 SVGAGI. The CDR3 is 12 residues long. For the CDR3, the DNA is TGTGCCAGCAGTTACCCACAGGTCACCTACACCTTC. Protein product: CASSYPQVTYTF.

The chain couples TRBV5-1 to TRBJ2-4; tentatively, D is TRBD1 (6 bases). Germline V gene data show CDR1 as SGHRS and CDR2 as YFSETQ. This CDR3 has 15 residues. V dropped 0 bases and J dropped 8 bases, with 15 bases sitting between them. CDR3 in DNA: TGCGCCAGCAGCTTGGCTAGGACAGCGCGGGACATTCAGTACTTC. Translated, it gives CASSLARTARDIQYF.

The chain is built from TRBV30 and TRBJ2-5, with a tentative D call TRBD1 (6 bases). The germline V and J ends were trimmed by 4 bases and 2 bases, with 11 bases remaining between them. The CDR3 contains 13 residues. The germline V gene has CDR1 GTSNPN and CDR2 SVGIG (reference sequence). The CDR3 coding sequence is TGTGCCTGGATACAGGGAAATCAAGAGACCCAGTACTTC. This translates into CAWIQGNQETQYF.

This clone was recorded only once. The chain employs TRBV4-1 and TRBJ1-1, with 8 bases lining up with TRBD1. Germline V gene data show CDR1 as MGHRA and CDR2 as YSYEKL. The CDR3 contains 17 residues. The trim removed 1 base at V and 0 bases at J, leaving 7 bases unmatched. Written as DNA, the CDR3 is TGCGCCAGCAGCCAAGGTCTGGACAGGGTTTTGAACACTGAAGCTTTCTTT. Translation: CASSQGLDRVLNTEAFF.

This clone came up once. This rearrangement joins TRBV5-1 to TRBJ1-2; D is perhaps TRBD1 (5 bases). The ends were cut back, 1 base at V and 7 bases at J, with 14 bases in the middle. Per the germline V gene, CDR1 is SGHRS and CDR2 is YFSETQ. The CDR3 sequence is 14 residues long. The CDR3 region is CASSLSPWTPGYTF. The CDR3 DNA sequence: TGCGCCAGCAGCTTGTCACCTTGGACACCTGGCTACACCTTC.

The gene calls are TRBV19 and TRBJ1-2; no definite D call. V gave up 2 bases and J gave up 0 bases, with 10 bases separating them. The CDR3 covers 15 residues. Germline values: CDR1 LNHDA, CDR2 SQIVND (reference sequence). CDR3 in amino acids: CASSIKPDANYGYTF. The DNA for the CDR3 is TGTGCCAGTAGTATAAAGCCTGATGCTAACTATGGCTACACCTTC.

The chain recombines TRBV6-5 with TRBJ2-7; 7 bases line up with TRBD1. Germline CDR1 reads MNHEY; CDR2 reads SVGAGI. The CDR3 is made up of 14 amino acids. J lost 2 bases, V lost 2 bases, and 3 bases had no gene match. CDR3 loop: CASSYGTVTYEQYF. CDR3 nucleotide sequence: TGTGCCAGCAGTTACGGGACAGTTACCTACGAGCAGTACTTC.

V is TRBV5-1 and J is TRBJ2-1, with D unclear. Trimming removed 0 bases from V and 7 bases from J, with 5 bases in between. Germline CDR1 reads SGHRS; CDR2 reads YFSETQ. The length of the CDR3 is 12 residues. The CDR3 reads CASSLARNEQFF. CDR3 DNA: TGCGCCAGCAGCTTGGCCCGGAATGAGCAGTTCTTC.

This chain links TRBV5-1 with TRBJ1-1; possible D gene TRBD1, 6 bases. This CDR3 region has 16 residues. V was clipped by 2 bases and J by 5 bases, with 19 bases between them. Per the germline V gene, CDR1 is SGHRS and CDR2 is YFSETQ. CDR3 sequence reads: CASSFRAWTVPTEAFF. DNA of the CDR3: TGCGCCAGCAGCTTTCGGGCATGGACAGTTCCGACTGAAGCTTTCTTT.

This rearrangement joins TRBV7-8 to TRBJ2-5, with 7 bases matching TRBD2. The germline CDR1 and CDR2 sequences are SGHVS and FQNEAQ. The V and J ends lost 1 base and 5 bases, in that order; junction bases with no gene match: 7. The CDR3 extends over 15 amino acids. DNA of the CDR3: TGTGCCAGCAGCTTAGTCCAGCGGGGAAGGGAGACCCAGTACTTC. It codes for CASSLVQRGRETQYF.

V usage is TRBV10-3 and J usage is TRBJ1-1; D not certain. V was cut by 7 bases and J by 4 bases, with 13 bases left in between. This CDR3 is 13 amino acids long. Germline V gene lookup returns CDR1 ENHRY and CDR2 SYGVKD. CDR3 nucleotide sequence: TGTGCCATCACCCTACGCGAGGGCACTGAAGCTTTCTTT. As protein: CAITLREGTEAFF.